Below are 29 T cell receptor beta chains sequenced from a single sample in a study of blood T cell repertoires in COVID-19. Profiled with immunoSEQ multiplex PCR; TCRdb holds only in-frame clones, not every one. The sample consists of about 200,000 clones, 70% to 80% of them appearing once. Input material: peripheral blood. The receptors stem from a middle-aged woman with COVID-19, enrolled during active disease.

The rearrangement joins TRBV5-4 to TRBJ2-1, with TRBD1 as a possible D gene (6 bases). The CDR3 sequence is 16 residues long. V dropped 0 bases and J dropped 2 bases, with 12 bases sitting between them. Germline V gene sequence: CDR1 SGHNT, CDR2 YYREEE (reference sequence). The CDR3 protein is CASSLGGGRPYNEQFF. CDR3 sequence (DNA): TGTGCCAGCAGCTTGGGAGGGGGAAGGCCCTACAATGAGCAGTTCTTC.

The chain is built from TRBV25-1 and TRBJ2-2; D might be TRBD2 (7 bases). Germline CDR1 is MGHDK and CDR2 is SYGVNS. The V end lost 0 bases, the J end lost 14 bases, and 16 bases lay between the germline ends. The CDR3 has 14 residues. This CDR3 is CASSEYGGARGLFF. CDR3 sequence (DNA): TGTGCCAGCAGTGAATATGGGGGGGCCCGAGGCCTGTTTTTT.

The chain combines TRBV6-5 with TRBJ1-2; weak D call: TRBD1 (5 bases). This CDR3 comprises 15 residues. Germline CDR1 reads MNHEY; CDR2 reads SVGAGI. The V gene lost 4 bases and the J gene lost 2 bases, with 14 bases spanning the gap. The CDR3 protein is CASSSFSTGNYGYTF. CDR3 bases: TGTGCCAGCAGTTCCTTCTCCACAGGAAACTATGGCTACACCTTC.

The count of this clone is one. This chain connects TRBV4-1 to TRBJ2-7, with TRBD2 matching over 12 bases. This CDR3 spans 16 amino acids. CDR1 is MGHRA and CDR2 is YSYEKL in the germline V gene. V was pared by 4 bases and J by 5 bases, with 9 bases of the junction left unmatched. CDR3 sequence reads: CASSPHGASGRDEQYF. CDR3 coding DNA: TGCGCCAGCAGCCCCCATGGGGCTAGCGGGAGGGACGAGCAGTACTTC.

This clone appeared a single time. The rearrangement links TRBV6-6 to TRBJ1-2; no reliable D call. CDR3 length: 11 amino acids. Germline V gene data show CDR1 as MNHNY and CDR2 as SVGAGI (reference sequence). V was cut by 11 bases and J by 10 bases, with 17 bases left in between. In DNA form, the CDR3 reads TGTGCCTCCGCGGGTACTTGGGACTACACCTTC. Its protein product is CASAGTWDYTF.

CDR3 DNA sequence: TGTGCCAGCAGTTTGGTCCAGGGGGCGGGAGCCCTCCACTTT. Protein sequence: CASSLVQGAGALHF. The genes are TRBV27 and TRBJ1-6; 8 bases match TRBD1. V dropped 3 bases and J dropped 14; count of bases not matched to a gene: 9. Germline loops: CDR1 MNHEY, CDR2 SMNVEV (reference sequence). CDR3 length: 14 amino acids.

CDR3 amino acids: CASSMVGGLTEAFF. The CDR3 DNA is TGTGCCAGTAGCATGGTCGGGGGGCTTACTGAAGCTTTCTTT. V is TRBV19 and J is TRBJ1-1, with D maybe TRBD1 (6 bases). Per the germline V gene, CDR1 is LNHDA and CDR2 is SQIVND (reference sequence). CDR3 length equals 14 residues. The germline V and J ends were trimmed by 6 bases and 5 bases, with 16 bases remaining between them.

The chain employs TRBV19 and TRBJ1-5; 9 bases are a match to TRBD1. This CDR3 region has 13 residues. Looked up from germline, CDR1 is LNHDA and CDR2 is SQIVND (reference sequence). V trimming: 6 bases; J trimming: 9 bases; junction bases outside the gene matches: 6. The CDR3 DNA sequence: TGTGCCAGTAGAGGACAGGGGTTGGGGCCCCAGCATTTT. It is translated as CASRGQGLGPQHF.

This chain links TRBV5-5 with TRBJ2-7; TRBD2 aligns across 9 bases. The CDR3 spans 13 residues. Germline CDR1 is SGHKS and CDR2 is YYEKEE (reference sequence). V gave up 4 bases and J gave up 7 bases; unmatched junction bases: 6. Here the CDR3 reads CASSPGLAWEQYF. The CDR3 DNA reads TGTGCCAGCAGCCCCGGACTAGCGTGGGAGCAGTACTTC.

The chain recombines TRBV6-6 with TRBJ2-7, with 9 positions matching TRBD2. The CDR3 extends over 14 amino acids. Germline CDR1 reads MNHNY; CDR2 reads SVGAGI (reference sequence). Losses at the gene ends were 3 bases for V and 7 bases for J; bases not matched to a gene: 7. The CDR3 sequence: CASSYASGKGEQYF. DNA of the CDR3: TGTGCCAGCAGTTATGCTAGCGGGAAGGGGGAGCAGTACTTC.

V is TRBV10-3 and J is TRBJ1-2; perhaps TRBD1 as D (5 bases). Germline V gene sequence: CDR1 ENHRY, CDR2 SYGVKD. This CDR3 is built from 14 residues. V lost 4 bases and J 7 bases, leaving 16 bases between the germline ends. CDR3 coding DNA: TGTGCCATCAGTGTGGACACTGGCTCGGGTGGCTACACCTTC. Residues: CAISVDTGSGGYTF.

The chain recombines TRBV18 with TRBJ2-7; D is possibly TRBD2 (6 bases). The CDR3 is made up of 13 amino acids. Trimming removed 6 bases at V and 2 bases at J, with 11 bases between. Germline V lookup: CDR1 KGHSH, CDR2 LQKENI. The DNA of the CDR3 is TGTGCCAGCTCGGGAGGAACCACCTACGAGCAGTACTTC. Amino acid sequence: CASSGGTTYEQYF.

CDR3 amino acids: CASSRRASGFYNEQFF. CDR3 coding DNA: TGTGCCAGCAGCCGGCGGGCTAGCGGGTTCTACAATGAGCAGTTCTTC. The rearrangement links TRBV7-2 to TRBJ2-1; 8 nucleotides match TRBD2. The germline CDR1 and CDR2 sequences are SGHTA and FQGNSA. J lost 3 bases, V lost 5 bases, and 9 bases had no gene match. This CDR3 has 16 amino acids.

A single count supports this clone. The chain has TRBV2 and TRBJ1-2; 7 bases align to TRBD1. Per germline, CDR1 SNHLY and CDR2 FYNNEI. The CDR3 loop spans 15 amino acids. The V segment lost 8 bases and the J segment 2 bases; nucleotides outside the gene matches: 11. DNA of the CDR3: TGTGCCAGCTCTTTTTCCGGGACAGTAAACTATGGCTACACCTTC. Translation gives CASSFSGTVNYGYTF.

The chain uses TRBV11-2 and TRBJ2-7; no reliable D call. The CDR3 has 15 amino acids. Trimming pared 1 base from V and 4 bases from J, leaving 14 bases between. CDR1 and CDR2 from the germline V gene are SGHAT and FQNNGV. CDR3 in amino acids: CASSLGVTLAYEQYF. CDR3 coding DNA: TGTGCCAGCAGCTTAGGTGTGACACTGGCTTACGAGCAGTACTTC.

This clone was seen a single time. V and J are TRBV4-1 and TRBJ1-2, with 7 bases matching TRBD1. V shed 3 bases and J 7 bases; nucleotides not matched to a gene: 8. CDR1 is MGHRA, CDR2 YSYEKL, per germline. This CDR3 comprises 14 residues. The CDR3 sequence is CASSQAQGLGGYTF. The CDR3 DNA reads TGCGCCAGCAGCCAGGCACAGGGGCTGGGTGGCTACACCTTC.

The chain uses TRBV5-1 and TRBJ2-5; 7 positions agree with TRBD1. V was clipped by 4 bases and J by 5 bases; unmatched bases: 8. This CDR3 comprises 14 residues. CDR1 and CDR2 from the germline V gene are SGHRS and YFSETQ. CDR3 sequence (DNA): TGCGCCAGCAGCCGTCGACAGGGTTTTGAGACCCAGTACTTC. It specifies CASSRRQGFETQYF.

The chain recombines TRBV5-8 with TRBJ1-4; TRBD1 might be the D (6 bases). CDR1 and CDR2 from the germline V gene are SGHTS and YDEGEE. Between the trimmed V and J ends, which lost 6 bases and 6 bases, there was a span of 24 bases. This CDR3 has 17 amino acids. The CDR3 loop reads CASIRGPGQGGHEKLFF. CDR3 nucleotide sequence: TGTGCCAGCATCCGCGGTCCGGGACAAGGAGGACATGAAAAACTGTTTTTT.

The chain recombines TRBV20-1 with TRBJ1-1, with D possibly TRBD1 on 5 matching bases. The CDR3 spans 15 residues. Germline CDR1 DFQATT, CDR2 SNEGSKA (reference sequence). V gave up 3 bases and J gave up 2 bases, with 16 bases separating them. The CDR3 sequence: CSASEAGPTNTEAFF. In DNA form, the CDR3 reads TGCAGTGCTAGTGAGGCGGGACCAACCAACACTGAAGCTTTCTTT.

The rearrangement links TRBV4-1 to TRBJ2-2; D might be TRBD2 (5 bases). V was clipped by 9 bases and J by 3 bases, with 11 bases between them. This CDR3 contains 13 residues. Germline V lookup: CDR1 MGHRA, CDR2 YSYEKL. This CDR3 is CASRSGYTGELFF. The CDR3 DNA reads TGCGCCAGTAGGTCGGGGTACACCGGGGAGCTGTTTTTT.

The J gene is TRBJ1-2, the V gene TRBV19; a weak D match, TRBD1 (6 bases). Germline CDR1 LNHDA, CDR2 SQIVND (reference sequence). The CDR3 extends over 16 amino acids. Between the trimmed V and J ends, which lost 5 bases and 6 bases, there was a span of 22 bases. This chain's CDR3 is CASSLTIQQGVHGYTF. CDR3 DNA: TGTGCCAGTAGTCTTACAATTCAACAGGGCGTTCATGGCTACACCTTC.

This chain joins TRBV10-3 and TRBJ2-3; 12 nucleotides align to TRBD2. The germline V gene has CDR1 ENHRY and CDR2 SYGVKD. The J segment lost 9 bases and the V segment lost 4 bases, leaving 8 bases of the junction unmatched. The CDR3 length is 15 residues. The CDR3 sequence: CAISGLAGALDTQYF. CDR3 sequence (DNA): TGTGCCATCAGTGGACTAGCGGGGGCCCTTGACACGCAGTATTTT.

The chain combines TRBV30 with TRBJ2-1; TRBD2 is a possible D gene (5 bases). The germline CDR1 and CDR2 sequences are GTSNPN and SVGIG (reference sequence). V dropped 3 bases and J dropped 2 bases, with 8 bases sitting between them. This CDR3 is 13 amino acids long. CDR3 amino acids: CAWSPTTYNEQFF. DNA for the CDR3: TGTGCCTGGAGCCCGACTACCTACAATGAGCAGTTCTTC. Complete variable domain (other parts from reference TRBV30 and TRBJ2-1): SQTIHQWPATLVQPVGSPLSLECTVEGTSNPNLYWYRQAAGRGLQLLFYSVGIGQISSEVPQNLSASRPQDRQFILSSKKLLLSDSGFYLCAWSPTTYNEQFFGPGTRLTVL.

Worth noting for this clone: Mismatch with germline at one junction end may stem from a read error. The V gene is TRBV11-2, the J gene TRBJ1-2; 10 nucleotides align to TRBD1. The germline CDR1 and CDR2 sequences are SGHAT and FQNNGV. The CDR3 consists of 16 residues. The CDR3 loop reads CASTLSGTGDNYGYTF. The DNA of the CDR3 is TGTGCCAGCACCTTATCCGGGACAGGGGATAACTATGGCTACACCTTC.

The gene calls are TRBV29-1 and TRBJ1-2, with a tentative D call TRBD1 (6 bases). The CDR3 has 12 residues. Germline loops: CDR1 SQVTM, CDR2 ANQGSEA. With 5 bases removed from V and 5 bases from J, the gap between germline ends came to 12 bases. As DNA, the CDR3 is TGCAGCGTTAACAGGGATGGATATGGCTACACCTTC. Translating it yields CSVNRDGYGYTF.

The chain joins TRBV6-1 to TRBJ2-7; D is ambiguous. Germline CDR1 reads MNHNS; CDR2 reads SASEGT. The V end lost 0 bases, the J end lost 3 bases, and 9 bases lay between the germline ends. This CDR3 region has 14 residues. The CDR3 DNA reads TGTGCCAGCAGTGAAGCCGGATACTACTACGAGCAGTACTTC. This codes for CASSEAGYYYEQYF.

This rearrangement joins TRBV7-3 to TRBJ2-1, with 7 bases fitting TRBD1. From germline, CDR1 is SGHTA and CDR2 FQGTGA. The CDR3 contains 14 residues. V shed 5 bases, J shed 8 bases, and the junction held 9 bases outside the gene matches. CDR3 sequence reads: CASSPGGPPYEQFF. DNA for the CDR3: TGTGCCAGCAGCCCAGGGGGACCCCCTTATGAGCAGTTCTTC.

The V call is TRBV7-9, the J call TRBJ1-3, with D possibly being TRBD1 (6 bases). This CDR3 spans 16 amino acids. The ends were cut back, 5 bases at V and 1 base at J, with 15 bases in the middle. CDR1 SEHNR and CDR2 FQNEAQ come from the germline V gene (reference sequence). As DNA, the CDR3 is TGTGCCAGCAGCCCCCCCCGGGGGGCTTCTGGAAACACCATATATTTT. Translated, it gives CASSPPRGASGNTIYF.

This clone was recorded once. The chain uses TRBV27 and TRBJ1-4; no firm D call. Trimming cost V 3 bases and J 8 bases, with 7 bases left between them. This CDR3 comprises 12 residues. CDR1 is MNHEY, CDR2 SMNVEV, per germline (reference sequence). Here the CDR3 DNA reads TGTGCCAGCAGTTTCCCGGGAGAAAAACTGTTTTTT. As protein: CASSFPGEKLFF.